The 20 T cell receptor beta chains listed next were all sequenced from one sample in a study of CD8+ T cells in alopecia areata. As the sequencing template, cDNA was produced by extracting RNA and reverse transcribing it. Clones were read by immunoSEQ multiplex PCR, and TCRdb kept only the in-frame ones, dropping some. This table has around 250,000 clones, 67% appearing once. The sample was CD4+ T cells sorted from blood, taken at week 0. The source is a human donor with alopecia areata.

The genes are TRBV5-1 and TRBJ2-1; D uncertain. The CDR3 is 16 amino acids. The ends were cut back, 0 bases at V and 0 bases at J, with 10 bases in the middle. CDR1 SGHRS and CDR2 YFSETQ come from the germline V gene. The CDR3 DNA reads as TGCGCCAGCAGCTTGGGGGGTAAAAGCTCCTACAATGAGCAGTTCTTC. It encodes CASSLGGKSSYNEQFF. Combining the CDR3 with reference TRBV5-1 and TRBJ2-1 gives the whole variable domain KAGVTQTPRYLIKTRGQQVTLSCSPISGHRSVSWYQQTPGQGLQFLFEYFSETQRNKGNFPGRFSGRQFSNSRSEMNVSTLELGDSALYLCASSLGGKSSYNEQFFGPGTRLTVL.

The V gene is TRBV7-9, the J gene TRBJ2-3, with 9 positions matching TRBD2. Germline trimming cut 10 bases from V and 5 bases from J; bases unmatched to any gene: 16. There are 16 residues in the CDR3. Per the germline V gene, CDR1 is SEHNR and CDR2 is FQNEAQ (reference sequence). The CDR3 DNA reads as TGTGCCATCAAAAACTGGGCTAGCGGGGCTGGAGATACGCAGTATTTT. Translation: CAIKNWASGAGDTQYF.

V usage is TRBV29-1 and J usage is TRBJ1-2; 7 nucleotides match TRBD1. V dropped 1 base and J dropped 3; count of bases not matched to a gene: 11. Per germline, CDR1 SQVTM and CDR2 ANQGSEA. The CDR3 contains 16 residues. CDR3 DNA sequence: TGCAGCGTTGAAGGGTGGTCGACAGGGCGCCACTATGGCTACACCTTC. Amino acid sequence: CSVEGWSTGRHYGYTF.

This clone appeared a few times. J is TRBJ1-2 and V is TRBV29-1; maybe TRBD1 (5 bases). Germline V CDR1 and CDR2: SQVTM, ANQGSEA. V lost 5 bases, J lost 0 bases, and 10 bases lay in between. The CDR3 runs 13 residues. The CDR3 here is CSVLGQTNYGYTF. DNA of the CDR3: TGCAGCGTTCTGGGGCAGACTAACTATGGCTACACCTTC. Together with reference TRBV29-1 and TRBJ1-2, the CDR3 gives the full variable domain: SAVISQKPSRDICQRGTSLTIQCQVDSQVTMMFWYRQQPGQSLTLIATANQGSEATYESGFVIDKFPISRPNLTFSTLTVSNMSPEDSSIYLCSVLGQTNYGYTFGSGTRLTVV.

CDR3 sequence reads: CASSLRRQETQYF. CDR3 nucleotide sequence: TGTGCCAGCAGCTTGCGTCGCCAAGAGACCCAGTACTTC. The chain couples TRBV5-8 to TRBJ2-5; D call uncertain. Germline V gives CDR1 SGHTS, CDR2 YDEGEE. The V gene lost 1 base and the J gene lost 1 base, with 5 bases spanning the gap. The CDR3 runs 13 residues.

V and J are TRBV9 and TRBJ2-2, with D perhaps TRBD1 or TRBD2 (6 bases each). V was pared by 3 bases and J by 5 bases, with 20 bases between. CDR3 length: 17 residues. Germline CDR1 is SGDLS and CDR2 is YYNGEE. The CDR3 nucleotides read TGTGCCAGCAGCGCCGATAGGGGGGACTTAGGAACCGGGGAGCTGTTTTTT. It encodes CASSADRGDLGTGELFF.

CDR3 nucleotide sequence: TGTGCCTGGAGTGTAACCAGGGGGTACCAAGAGACCCAGTACTTC. It encodes CAWSVTRGYQETQYF. The rearrangement links TRBV30 to TRBJ2-5, with 7 bases matching TRBD1. Germline V lookup: CDR1 GTSNPN, CDR2 SVGIG (reference sequence). This CDR3 has 15 residues. V shed 0 bases and J 0 bases; nucleotides not matched to a gene: 4. Variable domain in full (rest from reference TRBV30 and TRBJ2-5): SQTIHQWPATLVQPVGSPLSLECTVEGTSNPNLYWYRQAAGRGLQLLFYSVGIGQISSEVPQNLSASRPQDRQFILSSKKLLLSDSGFYLCAWSVTRGYQETQYFGPGTRLLVL.

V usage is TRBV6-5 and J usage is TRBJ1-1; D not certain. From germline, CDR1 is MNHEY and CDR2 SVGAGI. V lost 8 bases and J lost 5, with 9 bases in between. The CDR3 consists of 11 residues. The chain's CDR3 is CASGWRTEAFF. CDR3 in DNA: TGTGCCAGCGGGTGGCGAACTGAAGCTTTCTTT.

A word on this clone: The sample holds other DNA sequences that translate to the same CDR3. Here the CDR3 reads CAWSVGGNQPQHF. In nucleotides, the CDR3 is TGTGCCTGGAGTGTCGGTGGCAATCAGCCCCAGCATTTT. This chain joins TRBV30 and TRBJ1-5, with unresolved D. The CDR3 is 13 residues long. The germline V gene encodes CDR1 GTSNPN and CDR2 SVGIG (reference sequence). Trimming removed 0 bases from V and 2 bases from J, with 5 bases in between.

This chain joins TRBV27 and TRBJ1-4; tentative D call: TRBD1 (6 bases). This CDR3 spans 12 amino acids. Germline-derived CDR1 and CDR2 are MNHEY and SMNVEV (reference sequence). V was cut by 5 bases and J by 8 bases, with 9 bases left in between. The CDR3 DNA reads TGTGCCAGCAGTGCAACAGGGGAAAAACTGTTTTTT. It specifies CASSATGEKLFF.

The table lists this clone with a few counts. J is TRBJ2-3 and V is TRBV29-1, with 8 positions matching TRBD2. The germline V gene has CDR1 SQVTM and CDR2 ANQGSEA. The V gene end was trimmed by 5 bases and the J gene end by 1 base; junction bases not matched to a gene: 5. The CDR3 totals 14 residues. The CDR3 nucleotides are TGCAGCGTTACGGGAGGGATTGGCACAGATACGCAGTATTTT. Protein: CSVTGGIGTDTQYF.

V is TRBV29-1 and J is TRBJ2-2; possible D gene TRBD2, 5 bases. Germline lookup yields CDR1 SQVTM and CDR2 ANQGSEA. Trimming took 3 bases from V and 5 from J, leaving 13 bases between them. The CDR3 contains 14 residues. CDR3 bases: TGCAGCGTTGACTCCGGGGTCGGGACCGGGGAGCTGTTTTTT. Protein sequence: CSVDSGVGTGELFF.

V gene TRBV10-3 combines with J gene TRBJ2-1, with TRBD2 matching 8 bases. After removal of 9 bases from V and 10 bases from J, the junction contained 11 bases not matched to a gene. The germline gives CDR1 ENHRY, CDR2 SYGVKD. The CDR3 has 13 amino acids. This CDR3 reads CAIMAGGHGEQFF. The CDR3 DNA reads TGTGCCATTATGGCGGGGGGCCATGGAGAGCAGTTCTTC.

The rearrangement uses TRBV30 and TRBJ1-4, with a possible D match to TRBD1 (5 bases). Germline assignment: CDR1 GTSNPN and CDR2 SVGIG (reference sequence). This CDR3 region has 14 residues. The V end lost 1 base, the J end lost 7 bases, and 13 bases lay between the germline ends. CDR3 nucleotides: TGTGCCTGGAGTGAGGGCAGGGTGGTTGAAAAACTGTTTTTT. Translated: CAWSEGRVVEKLFF.

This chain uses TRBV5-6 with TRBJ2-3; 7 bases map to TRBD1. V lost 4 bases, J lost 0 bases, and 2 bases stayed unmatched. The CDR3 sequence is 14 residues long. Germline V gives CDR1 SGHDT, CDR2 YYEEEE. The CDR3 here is CASSGGQSTDTQYF. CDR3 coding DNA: TGTGCCAGCAGCGGGGGACAGAGCACAGATACGCAGTATTTT.

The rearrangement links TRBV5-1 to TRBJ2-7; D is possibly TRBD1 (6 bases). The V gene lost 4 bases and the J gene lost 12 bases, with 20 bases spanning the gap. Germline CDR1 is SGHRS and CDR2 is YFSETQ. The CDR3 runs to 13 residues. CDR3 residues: CASSINSGEERYF. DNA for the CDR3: TGCGCCAGCAGCATAAACTCAGGGGAAGAAAGGTACTTC.

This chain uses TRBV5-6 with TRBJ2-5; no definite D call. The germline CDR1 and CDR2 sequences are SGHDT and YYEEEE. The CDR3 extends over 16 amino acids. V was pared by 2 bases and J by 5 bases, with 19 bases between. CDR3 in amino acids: CASSFPGLQGLETQYF. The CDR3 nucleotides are TGTGCCAGCAGCTTCCCGGGCCTTCAAGGGCTGGAGACCCAGTACTTC.

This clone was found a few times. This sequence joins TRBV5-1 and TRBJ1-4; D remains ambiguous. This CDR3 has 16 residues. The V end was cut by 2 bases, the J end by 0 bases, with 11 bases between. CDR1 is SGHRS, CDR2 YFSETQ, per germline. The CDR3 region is CASSFFPQATNEKLFF. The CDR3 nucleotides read TGCGCCAGCAGCTTTTTCCCCCAAGCAACTAATGAAAAACTGTTTTTT.

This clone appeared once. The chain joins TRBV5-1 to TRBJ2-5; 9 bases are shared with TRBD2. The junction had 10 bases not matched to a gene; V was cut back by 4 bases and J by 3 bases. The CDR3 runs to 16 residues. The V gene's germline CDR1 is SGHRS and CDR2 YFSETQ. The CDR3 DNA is TGCGCCAGCAGCATGGGGGCGGCTAGCGGGGAAGAGACCCAGTACTTC. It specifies CASSMGAASGEETQYF.

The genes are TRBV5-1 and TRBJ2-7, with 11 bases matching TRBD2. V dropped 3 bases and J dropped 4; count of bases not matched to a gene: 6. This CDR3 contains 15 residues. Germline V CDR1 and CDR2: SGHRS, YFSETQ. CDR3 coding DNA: TGCGCCAGCAGCTGGTTCGGGACTAGCGGTTACGAGCAGTACTTC. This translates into CASSWFGTSGYEQYF. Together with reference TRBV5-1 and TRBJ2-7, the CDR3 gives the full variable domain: KAGVTQTPRYLIKTRGQQVTLSCSPISGHRSVSWYQQTPGQGLQFLFEYFSETQRNKGNFPGRFSGRQFSNSRSEMNVSTLELGDSALYLCASSWFGTSGYEQYFGPGTRLTVT.